Listed below are T cell receptor beta chains from one sample, sequenced in a study of metastatic and nonmetastatic thyroid tumors. TCRdb re-analyzed the PCR reads using MiXCR. The sample holds about 59,000 clones, under 20% seen once. The specimen sequenced was blood. These receptors were taken from a male donor with papillary thyroid cancer or a benign thyroid nodule (not recorded which). Some clones in this sample may be carry-over from other donors' samples. The CDR3 runs from the conserved cysteine through the conserved F or W. Each record gives: D gene, clone size, J gene, V gene, CDR3 DNA, CDR3 protein. D genes are given only for firm matches. Clone size is stated in some rows and not others, as once, few, many or a class when expanded.

NA | NA | TRBJ1-1 | TRBV9 | TGTGCCAGCAGCGTAGCTCCGACAGAACCGAACACTGAAGCTTTCTTT | CASSVAPTEPNTEAFF
NA | many | TRBJ1-3 | TRBV4-3 | TGCGCCAGCAGCCACAAACTTCACTCTGACTCTGGAAACACCATATATTTT | CASSHKLHSDSGNTIYF
TRBD2 | many | TRBJ2-3 | TRBV10-3 | TGTGCCATCAGCCGCGGGGGAAGCGGGGGGGCGGATACGCAGTATTTT | CAISRGGSGGADTQYF
NA | NA | TRBJ2-1 | TRBV20-1 | TGCAGTGCTAGAGTTGGGCTCAACTACAATGAGCAGTTCTTC | CSARVGLNYNEQFF
TRBD2 | NA | TRBJ2-1 | TRBV24-1 | TGTGCCACCAGTGGAACTAGCGCCAAATCATACAATGAGCAGTTCTTC | CATSGTSAKSYNEQFF
NA | NA | TRBJ2-7 | TRBV28 | TGTGCCAGCATCCTAACGACAGGCGACTCCTACGAGCAGTACTTC | CASILTTGDSYEQYF
TRBD1 | many | TRBJ1-2 | TRBV6-1 | TGTGCCAGCAGCCAGGGACAGGACTATGGCTACACCTTC | CASSQGQDYGYTF
TRBD2 | few | TRBJ2-3 | TRBV6-1 | TGTGCCAGCAGTGACGGGACTAGCGTGGGTTTGGTAGATACGCAGTATTTT | CASSDGTSVGLVDTQYF
NA | many | TRBJ1-2 | TRBV20-1 | TGCAGTGCTAGTCATCGGGGATGGGGATATGGCTACACCTTC | CSASHRGWGYGYTF
TRBD2 | many | TRBJ2-3 | TRBV4-2 | TGTGCCAGCAGCCAAGAAGGAAGCCTAGCGGGAGTGACAGATACGCAGTATTTT | CASSQEGSLAGVTDTQYF
NA | many | TRBJ1-1 | TRBV7-9 | TGTGCCAGCAGCTTCGGGGGGGGCACTGAAGCTTTCTTT | CASSFGGGTEAFF
NA | many | TRBJ2-2 | TRBV15 | TGTGCCACCAGCAGAGACCCAGGCCGAACACCCGGGGAGCTGTTTTTT | CATSRDPGRTPGELFF
NA | NA | TRBJ2-6 | TRBV6-2/TRBV6-3 | TGTGCCAGCAGTTATGCCTCTGGGTCCAACGTCCCGACTTTC | CASSYASGSNVPTF
NA | many | TRBJ2-7 | TRBV7-8 | TGTGCCAGCAGCTTAGCGGCCGGGAGTTCAACCCGCTACGAGCAGTACTTC | CASSLAAGSSTRYEQYF
NA | many | TRBJ2-5 | TRBV2 | TGTGCCAGCACCGAGGGCAGGGACCAAGAGACCCAGTACTTC | CASTEGRDQETQYF
NA | many | TRBJ2-2 | TRBV4-3 | TGCGCCAGCAGCCAAGTTACGACGAATAGCTGGGAGCTGTTTTTT | CASSQVTTNSWELFF
TRBD1 | many | TRBJ1-2 | TRBV20-1 | TGCAGTGCTAGTCCGGAGGGGGCTTTGAGGCGGTATGGCTACACCTTC | CSASPEGALRRYGYTF
NA | many | TRBJ1-1 | TRBV7-2 | TGTGCCAGCAGCCAAGACGGGAACCGGAACACTGAAGCTTTCTTT | CASSQDGNRNTEAFF
NA | few | TRBJ1-2 | TRBV7-9 | TGTGCCAGCAGCTCGACGGCCTATTGCTACACCTTC | CASSSTAYCYTF
NA | many | TRBJ2-2 | TRBV4-1 | TGCGCCAGCAGCCAGCTAGGGAAGGCGAACACCGGGGAGCTGTTTTTT | CASSQLGKANTGELFF
NA | medium-sized | TRBJ1-6 | TRBV20-1 | TGCAGTGCTAAGTTAAGGGCAGGGGATAATTCACCCCTCCACTTT | CSAKLRAGDNSPLHF
NA | many | TRBJ1-1 | TRBV6-1 | TGTGCCAGCAGGACCGGGACCTGGAACACTGAAGCTTTCTTT | CASRTGTWNTEAFF
NA | once | TRBJ1-5 | TRBV20-1 | TGCAGTGCTACAGCCGGGAAAGGACATCGTCAGCCCCAGCATTTT | CSATAGKGHRQPQHF
NA | many | TRBJ1-2 | TRBV30 | TGTGCCTGGGATTATGACCCCGCTTATGGCTACACCTTC | CAWDYDPAYGYTF
NA | many | TRBJ2-3 | TRBV2 | TGTGCCAGCAGTCAAGCGGGCGGTACAGATACGCAGTATTTT | CASSQAGGTDTQYF
TRBD2 | many | TRBJ2-3 | TRBV24-1 | TGTGCCACCAGTCAAGGACTAGCTGTAGATACGCAGTATTTT | CATSQGLAVDTQYF
NA | NA | TRBJ1-4 | TRBV12-3/TRBV12-4 | TGTGCCAGCACCCTAGAAGGTGAAAAACTGTTTTTT | CASTLEGEKLFF
NA | NA | TRBJ1-2 | TRBV2 | TGTGCCAGCAGTGAGGGGCTCCAGGGCTATGGCTACACCTTC | CASSEGLQGYGYTF
NA | many | TRBJ2-5 | TRBV10-1 | TGCGCCAACCCGGGGGGCGACCAGTACTTC | CANPGGDQYF
NA | NA | TRBJ2-2 | TRBV27 | TGTGCCAGCAGCCTAAGGGGGGAGAACACCGGGGAGCTGTTTTTT | CASSLRGENTGELFF
NA | many | TRBJ1-2 | TRBV6-4 | TGTGCCAGCAGTGAGGGGGATGCCTATGGCTACACCTTC | CASSEGDAYGYTF
TRBD1 | many | TRBJ2-5 | TRBV4-2 | TGTGCCAGCAGCCAAGACCCTGTTGTCAGGGGGCTTCAAGAGACCCAGTACTTC | CASSQDPVVRGLQETQYF
NA | many | TRBJ1-1 | TRBV2 | TGTGCCAGCAGTTCTTGGGAATTTACGGACTATGAAGCTTTCTTT | CASSSWEFTDYEAFF
TRBD1 | NA | TRBJ1-4 | TRBV30 | TGTGCCTGGAGTGCGACCCGGACAGGGGCGGTTGAAAAACTGTTTTTT | CAWSATRTGAVEKLFF
NA | many | TRBJ2-2 | TRBV9 | TGTGCCAGCAGCGTAGGGCGACGAACCGGGGAGCTGTTTTTT | CASSVGRRTGELFF
NA | NA | TRBJ2-7 | TRBV6-5 | TGTGCCAGCACTTACTCATCGGGGGTGGCGAACTACGAGCAGTACTTC | CASTYSSGVANYEQYF
NA | many | TRBJ1-5 | TRBV30 | TGTGCCTGGAGTCCAGGGTATAGCAATCAGCCCCAGCATTTT | CAWSPGYSNQPQHF
NA | once | TRBJ1-2 | TRBV9 | TGTGCCAGCAGCGTTGGGCCCCAGGGGCTGAGTGGCTACACCTTC | CASSVGPQGLSGYTF
NA | many | TRBJ1-5 | TRBV20-1 | TGCAGTGCCGAGGGAGATAGCAATCAGCCCCAGCATTTT | CSAEGDSNQPQHF
NA | NA | TRBJ2-7 | TRBV20-1 | TGCAGTGCTACTGGGAGATCGGAATGGTACGAGCAGTACTTC | CSATGRSEWYEQYF
NA | many | TRBJ1-1 | TRBV5-6 | TGTGCCAGCAGCACGTGGGGGTTTGGGGCTTTCTTT | CASSTWGFGAFF
TRBD2 | many | TRBJ2-5 | TRBV28 | TGTGCCAGCACCGGGGCGGGGGGGCGTATGGAGACCCAGTACTTC | CASTGAGGRMETQYF
NA | many | TRBJ1-6 | TRBV6-4 | TGTGCCAGCAGTGACGGGCGGGGTAATTCACCCCTCCACTTT | CASSDGRGNSPLHF
NA | once | TRBJ2-3 | TRBV4-2 | TGTGCCAGCAGCAATCTCGGTCGGGCTTCTAGCACAGATACGCAGTATTTT | CASSNLGRASSTDTQYF
NA | many | TRBJ2-3 | TRBV20-1 | TGCAGTGCAAGTCCGGGACGTGGGGGGACAGATACGCAGTATTTT | CSASPGRGGTDTQYF
TRBD2 | many | TRBJ2-5 | TRBV7-6 | TGTGCCAGCAGCTTAGTCGGACTAGCGGGAGAACGGTACCAAGAGACCCAGTACTTC | CASSLVGLAGERYQETQYF
NA | few | TRBJ2-3 | TRBV5-1 | TGCGCCAGCAGCTTGTGGGACATTGTCGCAGATACTCAGTATTTT | CASSLWDIVADTQYF
TRBD1 | many | TRBJ1-1 | TRBV6-1 | TGTGCCAGCAACAAGGACAGGGGGCTTGAAGCTTTCTTT | CASNKDRGLEAFF
NA | many | TRBJ2-3 | TRBV12-3/TRBV12-4 | TGTGCCAGCAGGATCCAAAGTCGTGATACGCAGTATTTT | CASRIQSRDTQYF
NA | many | TRBJ1-4 | TRBV20-1 | TGCAGTGTGCACAGGGCAACTAATGAAAAACTGTTTTTT | CSVHRATNEKLFF